The 20 T cell receptor beta chains presented below share a single source sample, sequenced in a study of blood T cell repertoires in COVID-19. Produced via immunoSEQ multiplex PCR; TCRdb's table is partial and in-frame only. This repertoire shows around 72,000 clones, roughly 80% found once; its top ten account for less than 2%. The sequencing sample was made of peripheral blood. The receptors here all came from an older woman with acute or convalescent COVID-19.

The rearrangement joins TRBV7-3 to TRBJ2-1, with 11 nucleotides matching TRBD2. This CDR3 has 16 amino acids. Looked up from germline, CDR1 is SGHTA and CDR2 is FQGTGA. The ends lost 6 bases at V and 5 bases at J; junction bases unmatched: 9. The CDR3, as DNA: TGTGCCAGCAGTTTGATGGGACTAGCGGAGAACAATGAGCAGTTCTTC. The encoded protein is CASSLMGLAENNEQFF.

The chain recombines TRBV7-2 with TRBJ2-7; the D is unclear. V lost 1 base, J lost 0 bases, and 7 bases lay in between. The CDR3 has 14 residues. CDR1 is SGHTA and CDR2 is FQGNSA in the germline V gene. The CDR3 here is CASSLGWSSYEQYF. CDR3 in DNA: TGTGCCAGCAGCTTAGGGTGGAGCTCCTACGAGCAGTACTTC.

The V and J genes are TRBV27 and TRBJ2-1; 9 nucleotides align to TRBD2. Germline assignment: CDR1 MNHEY and CDR2 SMNVEV (reference sequence). V gave up 5 bases and J gave up 14 bases; unmatched junction bases: 13. The CDR3 is made up of 14 amino acids. The CDR3 loop is CASSRAGGFIVEFF. The DNA of the CDR3 is TGTGCCAGCAGTCGAGCGGGAGGCTTTATTGTTGAGTTCTTC.

This chain uses TRBV7-9 with TRBJ2-4; TRBD2 aligns across 7 bases. V was pared by 7 bases and J by 6 bases, with 6 bases of the junction left unmatched. The CDR3 length is 13 residues. CDR1 SEHNR and CDR2 FQNEAQ come from the germline V gene (reference sequence). CDR3 region: CASMSGTINIQYF. The CDR3, as DNA: TGTGCCAGCATGTCCGGGACTATAAACATTCAGTACTTC.

This CDR3 reads CASSYSSGSELFF. Written as DNA, the CDR3 is TGTGCCAGCAGTTACTCGAGCGGGAGTGAACTGTTTTTT. The chain joins TRBV6-2 or TRBV6-3 to TRBJ1-4; D gene unclear. Germline CDR1 MNHEY, CDR2 SVGEGT. This CDR3 is built from 13 residues. V shed 0 bases and J shed 12 bases, with 11 bases lying between them.

By frequency in the sample, this clone is large. The genes are TRBV4-2 and TRBJ2-1; TRBD1 matches at 8 bases. Germline trimming cut 5 bases from V and 3 bases from J; bases unmatched to any gene: 6. CDR1 is LGHNA and CDR2 is YNFKEQ in the germline V gene. The CDR3 has 15 amino acids. CDR3 sequence: CASSTDRGDYNEQFF. CDR3 DNA: TGTGCCAGCAGCACCGACAGGGGAGACTACAATGAGCAGTTCTTC.

The chain couples TRBV6-2 or TRBV6-3 to TRBJ2-3; 8 positions match TRBD2. V lost 5 bases, J lost 0 bases, and 7 bases stayed unmatched. Germline CDR1 and CDR2: MNHEY and SVGEGT. The CDR3 runs 16 residues. The DNA of the CDR3 is TGTGCCAGCAGTCTTCGACTAGCGTATAGCACAGATACGCAGTATTTT. Residues: CASSLRLAYSTDTQYF.

The rearrangement links TRBV6-5 to TRBJ1-2; D might be TRBD1 (5 bases). Germline CDR1 and CDR2: MNHEY and SVGAGI. The CDR3 spans 15 residues. The V end was cut by 7 bases, the J end by 8 bases, with 23 bases between. The CDR3 nucleotides read TGTGCCAGCACACCGTCCGGGGGGATTTATATGGGCTACACCTTC. It encodes CASTPSGGIYMGYTF.

J is TRBJ2-3 and V is TRBV19; 8 nucleotides line up with TRBD1. The V gene end was trimmed by 5 bases and the J gene end by 0 bases; junction bases not matched to a gene: 7. This CDR3 region has 16 residues. Germline CDR1 reads LNHDA; CDR2 reads SQIVND (reference sequence). In DNA form, the CDR3 reads TGTGCCAGTAGTTCCCGGACAGGGAGTAGCACAGATACGCAGTATTTT. Translated, it gives CASSSRTGSSTDTQYF.

The sample holds one count of this clone. This chain links TRBV15 with TRBJ1-2; 9 nucleotides line up with TRBD1. This CDR3 has 15 residues. The V segment lost 0 bases and the J segment 5 bases; nucleotides outside the gene matches: 4. Germline CDR1 is LNHNV and CDR2 is YYDKDF (reference sequence). The CDR3 spells CATSRDSTGGYGYTF. CDR3 coding DNA: TGTGCCACCAGCAGAGATTCGACAGGGGGGTATGGCTACACCTTC.

The CDR3 reads CASSSGLSHEQYF. CDR3 nucleotides: TGTGCCAGCAGCTCGGGACTTTCGCACGAGCAGTACTTC. J is TRBJ2-7 and V is TRBV13, with D possibly being TRBD2 (6 bases). CDR1 and CDR2 from the germline V gene are PRHDT and FYEKMQ (reference sequence). The V gene lost 4 bases and the J gene lost 5 bases, with 12 bases spanning the gap. The CDR3 sequence is 13 residues long.

This clone was detected only a few times. The rearrangement joins TRBV18 to TRBJ2-3, with D tentatively TRBD1 (8 bases). Germline-derived CDR1 and CDR2 are KGHSH and LQKENI. The length of the CDR3 is 15 residues. V lost 3 bases and J 3 bases, leaving 13 bases between the germline ends. The chain's CDR3 is CASSPGQGGTDTQYF. In DNA, the CDR3 is TGTGCCAGCTCACCCGGACAGGGAGGGACAGATACGCAGTATTTT. Based on the CDR3 plus reference TRBV18 and TRBJ2-3, the full variable domain is NAGVMQNPRHLVRRRGQEARLRCSPMKGHSHVYWYRQLPEEGLKFMVYLQKENIIDESGMPKERFSAEFPKEGPSILRIQQVVRGDSAAYFCASSPGQGGTDTQYFGPGTRLTVL.

This clone is a singleton in its sample. The J gene is TRBJ1-4, the V gene TRBV5-4, with TRBD1 as a possible D gene (5 bases). The CDR3 sequence is 14 residues long. V was pared by 4 bases and J by 6 bases, with 13 bases between. Germline-derived CDR1 and CDR2 are SGHNT and YYREEE (reference sequence). Here the CDR3 reads CASSHQRGDEKLFF. The DNA of the CDR3 is TGTGCCAGCAGCCATCAACGGGGGGATGAAAAACTGTTTTTT. Looking up the rest from reference TRBV5-4 and TRBJ1-4 gives the full variable domain: ETGVTQSPTHLIKTRGQQVTLRCSSQSGHNTVSWYQQALGQGPQFIFQYYREEENGRGNFPPRFSGLQFPNYSSELNVNALELDDSALYLCASSHQRGDEKLFFGSGTQLSVL.

This clone was found once. The chain links TRBV12-3 or TRBV12-4 to TRBJ2-1; TRBD2 is a possible D gene (5 bases). CDR3 length: 12 residues. Trimming removed 7 bases from V and 8 bases from J, with 12 bases in between. CDR3 in amino acids: CASKLRAYEQFF. The CDR3 DNA follows: TGTGCCAGCAAGTTGAGGGCCTATGAGCAGTTCTTC.

The rearrangement links TRBV11-2 to TRBJ1-2; D not resolved. This CDR3 is 14 amino acids long. In germline, CDR1 is SGHAT, CDR2 FQNNGV. Trimming took off 1 base at V and 2 bases at J, with 8 bases between the two ends. Here the CDR3 DNA reads TGTGCCAGCAGCTTAGTCCAACAAAACTATGGCTACACCTTC. This sequence encodes CASSLVQQNYGYTF.

The V call is TRBV6-4, the J call TRBJ2-5; TRBD2 matches at 10 bases. Trimming at V came to 3 bases and at J to 2 bases, leaving 0 bases not matched to a gene. CDR3 length: 14 residues. Germline V gene data show CDR1 as MRHNA and CDR2 as SNTAGT. CDR3 loop: CASSEAGGQETQYF. For the CDR3, the DNA is TGTGCCAGCAGTGAAGCGGGGGGGCAAGAGACCCAGTACTTC.

This clone was detected once. This same CDR3 is encoded by further DNA sequences in the sample. This chain connects TRBV5-6 to TRBJ1-5; TRBD1 might be the D (6 bases). CDR1 is SGHDT, CDR2 YYEEEE, per germline. The CDR3 has 15 amino acids. V lost 4 bases and J lost 0, with 11 bases in between. CDR3 nucleotide sequence: TGTGCCAGCAGCCGCGGACAGATTAGCAATCAGCCCCAGCATTTT. Translating it yields CASSRGQISNQPQHF.

This chain uses TRBV19 with TRBJ1-6; TRBD1 matches at 8 bases. With V trimmed by 5 bases and J by 2 bases, 2 bases remained unmatched. Germline V CDR1 and CDR2: LNHDA, SQIVND (reference sequence). The CDR3 is 15 amino acids. The CDR3 coding sequence is TGTGCCAGTAGTGAACAGGGGGCCTATAATTCACCCCTCCACTTT. The encoded protein is CASSEQGAYNSPLHF.

The V and J genes are TRBV5-1 and TRBJ1-1, with unresolved D. The germline V and J ends were trimmed by 0 bases and 1 base, with 7 bases remaining between them. The CDR3 totals 14 residues. Germline V gene data show CDR1 as SGHRS and CDR2 as YFSETQ. CDR3 region: CASSLEPGNTEAFF. CDR3 DNA sequence: TGCGCCAGCAGCTTGGAGCCCGGGAACACTGAAGCTTTCTTT.

The J gene is TRBJ2-2, the V gene TRBV19, with 7 positions matching TRBD1. Germline assignment: CDR1 LNHDA and CDR2 SQIVND (reference sequence). J gave up 7 bases and V 4 bases, and 6 bases lay outside the gene matches. The CDR3 has 14 residues. For the CDR3, the DNA is TGTGCCAGTAGTACCCAGACAGGGATCGGGGAGCTGTTTTTT. Amino acid sequence: CASSTQTGIGELFF. The full variable domain, rest sourced from reference TRBV19 and TRBJ2-2, is DGGITQSPKYLFRKEGQNVTLSCEQNLNHDAMYWYRQDPGQGLRLIYYSQIVNDFQKGDIAEGYSVSREKKESFPLTVTSAQKNPTAFYLCASSTQTGIGELFFGEGSRLTVL.